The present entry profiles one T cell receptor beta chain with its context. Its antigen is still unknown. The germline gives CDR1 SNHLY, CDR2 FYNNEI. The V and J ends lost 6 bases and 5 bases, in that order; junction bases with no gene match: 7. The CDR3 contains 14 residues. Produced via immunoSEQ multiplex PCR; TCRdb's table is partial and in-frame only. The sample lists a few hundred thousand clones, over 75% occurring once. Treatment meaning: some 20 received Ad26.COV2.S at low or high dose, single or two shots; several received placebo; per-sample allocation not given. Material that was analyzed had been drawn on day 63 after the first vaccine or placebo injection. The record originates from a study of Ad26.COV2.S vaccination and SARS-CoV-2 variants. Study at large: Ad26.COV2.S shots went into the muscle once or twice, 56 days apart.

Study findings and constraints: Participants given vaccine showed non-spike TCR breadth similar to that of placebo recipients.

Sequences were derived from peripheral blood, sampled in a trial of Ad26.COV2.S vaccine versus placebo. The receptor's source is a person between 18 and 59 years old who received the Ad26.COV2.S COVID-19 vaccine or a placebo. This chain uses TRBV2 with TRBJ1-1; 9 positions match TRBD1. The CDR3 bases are TGTGCCAGCAGCCCTGACAGGGGGGGAACTGAAGCTTTCTTT. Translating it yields CASSPDRGGTEAFF.